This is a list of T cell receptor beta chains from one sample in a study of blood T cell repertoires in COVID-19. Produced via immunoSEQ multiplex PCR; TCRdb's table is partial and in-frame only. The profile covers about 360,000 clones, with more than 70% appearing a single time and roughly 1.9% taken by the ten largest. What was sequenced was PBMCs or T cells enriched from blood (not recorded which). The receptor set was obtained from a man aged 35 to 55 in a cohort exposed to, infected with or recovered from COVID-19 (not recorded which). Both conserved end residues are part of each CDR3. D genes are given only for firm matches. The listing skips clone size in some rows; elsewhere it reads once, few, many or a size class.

CDR3nt: TGTGCCTGGAGTTCCAGCGGGGGCAGAGATACGCAGTATTTT
CDR3aa: CAWSSSGGRDTQYF
v_gene: TRBV30
d_gene: TRBD2
abundance: NA
j_gene: TRBJ2-3

CDR3nt: TGTGCCAGCAGGGGACAGGGGACCCGCCAAGAGACCCAGTACTTC
CDR3aa: CASRGQGTRQETQYF
v_gene: TRBV7-8
d_gene: TRBD1
abundance: NA
j_gene: TRBJ2-5

CDR3nt: TGTGCCAGCAGCTTAGTACAGGGTACGGGCGAGCAGTACTTC
CDR3aa: CASSLVQGTGEQYF
v_gene: TRBV7-9
d_gene: NA
abundance: NA
j_gene: TRBJ2-7

CDR3nt: TGTGCCAGTAGTATCGGACAGGTGGGTCAGCCCCAGCATTTT
CDR3aa: CASSIGQVGQPQHF
v_gene: TRBV19
d_gene: TRBD1
abundance: NA
j_gene: TRBJ1-5

CDR3nt: TGTGCTATACGGGATCGCAATGAGCAGTTCTTC
CDR3aa: CAIRDRNEQFF
v_gene: TRBV10-3
d_gene: NA
abundance: NA
j_gene: TRBJ2-1

CDR3nt: TGCGCCAGCAGCCTTGGACTAGCGGGAGCAACCGGGGAGCTGTTTTTT
CDR3aa: CASSLGLAGATGELFF
v_gene: TRBV10-1
d_gene: TRBD2
abundance: once
j_gene: TRBJ2-2

CDR3nt: TGTGCCAGCAGCCAAGTTCCGGCGGGAGGCGCGAACACCGGGGAGCTGTTTTTT
CDR3aa: CASSQVPAGGANTGELFF
v_gene: TRBV3-1/TRBV3-2
d_gene: TRBD2
abundance: NA
j_gene: TRBJ2-2

CDR3nt: TGTGCCACCAGCAGAGGGGACAGCCAGGTGGACACTGAAGCTTTCTTT
CDR3aa: CATSRGDSQVDTEAFF
v_gene: TRBV15
d_gene: TRBD1
abundance: NA
j_gene: TRBJ1-1

CDR3nt: TGTGCCAGCAGCTTGTCCCAGGGTTCCCAGCCCCAGCATTTT
CDR3aa: CASSLSQGSQPQHF
v_gene: TRBV5-5
d_gene: NA
abundance: NA
j_gene: TRBJ1-5

CDR3nt: TGTGCCAGCTCAGCGACAGGGCCGCAAGAGACCCAGTACTTC
CDR3aa: CASSATGPQETQYF
v_gene: TRBV18
d_gene: TRBD1
abundance: NA
j_gene: TRBJ2-5

CDR3nt: TGTGCCTGGAAAAACCCCCGGTGGGGCTGGGCAGATACGCAGTATTTT
CDR3aa: CAWKNPRWGWADTQYF
v_gene: TRBV30
d_gene: NA
abundance: once
j_gene: TRBJ2-3

CDR3nt: TGTGCCAGCAGATCGACAGGGGATAGCAATCAGCCCCAGCATTTT
CDR3aa: CASRSTGDSNQPQHF
v_gene: TRBV28
d_gene: TRBD1
abundance: NA
j_gene: TRBJ1-5

CDR3nt: TGCGCCAGCAGCCACCTCAGGGACATTTTTAACTATGGCTACACCTTC
CDR3aa: CASSHLRDIFNYGYTF
v_gene: TRBV4-1
d_gene: NA
abundance: NA
j_gene: TRBJ1-2